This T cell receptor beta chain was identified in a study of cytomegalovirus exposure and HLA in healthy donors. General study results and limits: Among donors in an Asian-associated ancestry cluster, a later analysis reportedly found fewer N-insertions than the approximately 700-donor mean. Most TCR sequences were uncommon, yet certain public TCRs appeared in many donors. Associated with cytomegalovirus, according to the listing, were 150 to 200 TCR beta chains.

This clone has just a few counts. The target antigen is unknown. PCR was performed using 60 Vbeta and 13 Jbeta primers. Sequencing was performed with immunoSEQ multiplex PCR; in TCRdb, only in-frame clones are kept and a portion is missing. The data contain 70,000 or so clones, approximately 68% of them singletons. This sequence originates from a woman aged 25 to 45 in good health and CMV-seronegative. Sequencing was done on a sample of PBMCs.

CDR3 DNA: TGTGCCAGCAGGAAGGAAAACGCTTACAGGGGCGAGCAGTACTTC. It translates to CASRKENAYRGEQYF. This chain uses TRBV2 with TRBJ2-7, with 7 bases identical to TRBD1. CDR3 length: 15 amino acids. The ends lost 6 bases at V and 6 bases at J; junction bases unmatched: 14. CDR1 SNHLY and CDR2 FYNNEI come from the germline V gene.